A single sample is the source of the 12 T cell receptor beta chains below, sequenced in a study of cytomegalovirus exposure and HLA in healthy donors. In the PCR, 60 Vbeta and 13 Jbeta primers were used. Only in-frame clones appear in the TCRdb table, and some are missing; sequencing was by immunoSEQ multiplex PCR. Counted here are approximately 140,000 clones, about 76% occurring once; the ten biggest clones make up about 3%. The sample was PBMCs. The receptors shown here come from a female donor in good health and CMV-seronegative.

The genes are TRBV7-8 and TRBJ1-1; 8 bases agree with TRBD1. V was clipped by 5 bases and J by 2 bases; unmatched bases: 4. The CDR3 has 14 residues. Germline loops: CDR1 SGHVS, CDR2 FQNEAQ. The CDR3 DNA is TGTGCCAGCAGCCACGGACAGGGCAACACTGAAGCTTTCTTT. This gives the protein CASSHGQGNTEAFF.

The V and J genes are TRBV19 and TRBJ2-5; no clear D. The CDR3 has 14 amino acids. Germline assignment: CDR1 LNHDA and CDR2 SQIVND (reference sequence). V lost 4 bases to trimming and J lost 5 bases, with 14 bases between them. The DNA of the CDR3 is TGTGCCAGTAGTAACGCGAGGAACTCGGAGACCCAGTACTTC. Translating gives CASSNARNSETQYF.

Only a few counts were recorded for this clone. The J gene is TRBJ2-1, the V gene TRBV30; TRBD2 matches 10 bases. J was trimmed by 7 bases and V by 3 bases; bases with no gene match: 15. The germline CDR1 and CDR2 sequences are GTSNPN and SVGIG (reference sequence). CDR3 length equals 17 residues. CDR3 residues: CAWSPLTGTSVKNEQFF. CDR3 bases: TGTGCCTGGAGCCCACTCACCGGGACTAGCGTAAAAAATGAGCAGTTCTTC.

Points on this clone: This sample includes further DNA sequences coding for the same CDR3. The rearrangement links TRBV5-4 to TRBJ2-7, with 8 bases that match TRBD1. Trimming took 2 bases from V and 2 from J; bases not matched to a gene: 6. Germline lookup yields CDR1 SGHNT and CDR2 YYREEE (reference sequence). CDR3 length: 15 residues. The CDR3 bases are TGTGCCAGCAGCTTCGACAGGGGTCAAACCTACGAGCAGTACTTC. It specifies CASSFDRGQTYEQYF.

The chain joins TRBV28 to TRBJ1-2; TRBD1 might be the D (5 bases). The CDR3 is 12 amino acids. V was trimmed by 5 bases and J by 5 bases, leaving 9 bases between them. Germline V gene lookup returns CDR1 MDHEN and CDR2 SYDVKM. The chain's CDR3 is CASSEGRYGYTF. The DNA for the CDR3 is TGTGCCAGCAGTGAGGGGAGGTATGGCTACACCTTC.

The genes are TRBV9 and TRBJ1-3; 7 bases fit TRBD1. This CDR3 spans 19 amino acids. Germline loops: CDR1 SGDLS, CDR2 YYNGEE. V lost 2 bases and J lost 4; bases outside the gene matches: 18. CDR3 DNA: TGTGCCAGCAGCGTCCTCACCCCATTAGGGGGCATCCCGGGAAACACCATATATTTT. Amino acid sequence: CASSVLTPLGGIPGNTIYF.

The rearrangement uses TRBV12-5 and TRBJ1-5, with a possible D match to TRBD1 (5 bases). This CDR3 is 14 amino acids long. Germline CDR1 LGHNT, CDR2 FRNRAP. The V end lost 3 bases, the J end lost 4 bases, and 10 bases lay between the germline ends. The CDR3 DNA sequence: TGTGCTAGTGGTTTTGGACAAGCGAATCAGCCCCAGCATTTT. The encoded protein is CASGFGQANQPQHF.

V and J are TRBV28 and TRBJ2-7, with TRBD1 identical over 7 bases. CDR3 length: 14 residues. Germline V gives CDR1 MDHEN, CDR2 SYDVKM. V was pared by 4 bases and J by 3 bases, with 6 bases of the junction left unmatched. CDR3 sequence reads: CASSSIQGIYEQYF. In nucleotides, the CDR3 is TGTGCCAGCAGTTCAATACAGGGGATCTACGAGCAGTACTTC.

The rearrangement links TRBV7-6 to TRBJ2-2; TRBD2 aligns across 9 bases. The junction had 11 bases not matched to a gene; V was cut back by 6 bases and J by 6 bases. This CDR3 is built from 16 residues. Germline values: CDR1 SGHVS, CDR2 FNYEAQ. CDR3 nucleotides: TGTGCCAGCAGTCGTTCACGGGCGGGGGGGCCCGGGGAGCTGTTTTTT. Protein product: CASSRSRAGGPGELFF.

The gene calls are TRBV10-3 and TRBJ1-1, with 8 bases identical to TRBD1. After removal of 3 bases from V and 8 bases from J, the junction contained 8 bases not matched to a gene. From germline, CDR1 is ENHRY and CDR2 SYGVKD. The CDR3 runs to 14 residues. Here the CDR3 DNA reads TGTGCCATCAGTGATTCAGGGGGCGAAAAAGAAGCTTTCTTT. Its translation: CAISDSGGEKEAFF.

This rearrangement joins TRBV6-6 to TRBJ1-1; 10 bases fit TRBD1. The CDR3 extends over 16 amino acids. Germline lookup yields CDR1 MNHNY and CDR2 SVGAGI (reference sequence). V lost 6 bases and J lost 5; bases outside the gene matches: 12. The CDR3: CASSRGQGRVGTEAFF. DNA for the CDR3: TGTGCCAGCAGCCGGGGACAGGGGAGGGTGGGGACTGAAGCTTTCTTT.

This clone was observed once. V is TRBV7-2 and J is TRBJ2-7; 8 bases line up with TRBD1. Losses at the gene ends were 5 bases for V and 7 bases for J; bases not matched to a gene: 13. CDR1 and CDR2 from the germline V gene are SGHTA and FQGNSA. The CDR3 has 15 residues. The CDR3 DNA is TGTGCCAGCAGCCCTCGACAGGGGTGGGGTTGGGAGCAGTACTTC. Translated: CASSPRQGWGWEQYF.